The rows below give T cell receptor beta chains drawn from one sample of a study of CD8+ T cells in alopecia areata. The assay was immunoSEQ multiplex PCR, and TCRdb's table has in-frame clones only and misses some. Here the sample spans some 200,000 clones, 58% being singletons. The starting material was CD4+ T cells sorted from blood, obtained at week 24, from a patient treated with tofacitinib. All receptors derive from a human donor with alopecia areata. Both conserved end residues are part of each CDR3. The order of the fields is D gene, clone size, J gene, V gene, CDR3 DNA, CDR3 protein. D genes are given only for firm matches. The size field is filled for only some rows; it gives once, few, many or a size class.

- few TRBJ1-1 TRBV15 TGTGCCACCAGCAGAGATCACGGCAGGAACACTGAAGCTTTCTTT CATSRDHGRNTEAFF
- - TRBJ1-5 TRBV7-2 TGTGCCAGCAGCTTGGAGACCAGGGATCAGCCCCAGCATTTT CASSLETRDQPQHF
TRBD1 - TRBJ2-5 TRBV5-1 TGCGCCAGCAGGACCACAGGGGTCACATACCAAGAGACCCAGTACTTC CASRTTGVTYQETQYF
- few TRBJ1-1 TRBV2 TGTGCCAGCCGGCGGCAGGAGAACACTGAAGCTTTCTTT CASRRQENTEAFF
- - TRBJ1-2 TRBV25-1 TGTGCCAGCAGTGAAATTGAAGGGGATGGCTACACCTTC CASSEIEGDGYTF
- - TRBJ2-3 TRBV29-1 TGCAGCGGGGTAAAAGGGATCACAGATACGCAGTATTTT CSGVKGITDTQYF
TRBD2 - TRBJ2-5 TRBV19 TGTGCCAGTAGCCAGCGGGGCGAACAAGAGACCCAGTACTTC CASSQRGEQETQYF
TRBD1 once TRBJ2-5 TRBV29-1 TGCAGCGTAAACAGGGGTGAGACCCAGTACTTC CSVNRGETQYF
- - TRBJ1-2 TRBV15 TGTGCCACCAGCAGACCAACAGGAGCCTACACCTTC CATSRPTGAYTF
TRBD1 - TRBJ1-1 TRBV29-1 TGCAGCGCCTCCAAGGACAGGGGGGAGGAAGCTTTCTTT CSASKDRGEEAFF
- - TRBJ1-1 TRBV5-1 TGCGCCAGCAGCTTATTGGGGAGGTGGACTGAAGCTTTCTTT CASSLLGRWTEAFF
- - TRBJ1-5 TRBV5-8 TGTGCCAGCAGCTTGCTTGATCAGCCCCAGCATTTT CASSLLDQPQHF
- - TRBJ1-1 TRBV5-4 TGTGCCAGCAGCTTGGAAGCTCGGCGGAACACTGAAGCTTTCTTT CASSLEARRNTEAFF
- - TRBJ2-7 TRBV29-1 TGCAGCGGTGGGGGGAATACCTACGAGCAGTACTTC CSGGGNTYEQYF
- - TRBJ1-1 TRBV29-1 TGCAGCGTTGAAATACAGGGAGAACAAGCTTTCTTT CSVEIQGEQAFF
TRBD1 - TRBJ1-1 TRBV29-1 TGCAGCACAGGGGCCTTTGAAGCTTTCTTT CSTGAFEAFF
- - TRBJ2-3 TRBV7-2 TGTGCCAGCAGCTTAGCGAGCCTCGGGACTACAGATACGCAGTATTTT CASSLASLGTTDTQYF
- - TRBJ2-5 TRBV25-1 TGTGCCAGCAGTGAAGAGGGGGCCCAGTACTTC CASSEEGAQYF
TRBD1 few TRBJ1-2 TRBV5-1 TGCGCCAGCAGCTCGGACAGGAGGAATGGCTACACCTTC CASSSDRRNGYTF
- few TRBJ2-7 TRBV5-1 TGCGCCAGCAGCGCAGGACACAGCGGCTCCTACGAGCAGTACTTC CASSAGHSGSYEQYF
TRBD1 few TRBJ2-1 TRBV5-1 TGCGCCAGCAGCCCGACAGGGGGTATAGATGAGCAGTTCTTC CASSPTGGIDEQFF
- - TRBJ2-1 TRBV6-5 TGTGCCAGCAGTTTTACTCACTCATCCTACAATGAGCAGTTCTTC CASSFTHSSYNEQFF
- few TRBJ2-3 TRBV5-1 TGCGCCAGCAGCTTATCAGCTCGGAGCACAGATACGCAGTATTTT CASSLSARSTDTQYF
- - TRBJ2-7 TRBV25-1 TGTGCCAGCAGTGCAGTGGGGAAGGACGAGCAGTACTTC CASSAVGKDEQYF
- few TRBJ1-2 TRBV19 TGTGCCAGTATCAAGGGCCCCGGCTATGGCTACACCTTC CASIKGPGYGYTF
- - TRBJ2-7 TRBV7-9 TGTGCCAGCAGCTTAATGGCGGGGCTCTACGAGCAGTACTTC CASSLMAGLYEQYF
- - TRBJ1-2 TRBV4-2 TGTGCCAGCAGCCAAGGGCCCTCGGACTATGGCTACACCTTC CASSQGPSDYGYTF
- - TRBJ2-5 TRBV4-3 TGCGCCAGCAGCCAAGACCGGGCCCCAGGAAAGACCCAGTACTTC CASSQDRAPGKTQYF
TRBD1 - TRBJ2-7 TRBV28 TGTGCCAGCAGTCGGACAGGGGGTACCTACGAGCAGTACTTC CASSRTGGTYEQYF
- - TRBJ1-2 TRBV4-1 TGCGCCAGCAGCCAAGATCACGGGGATAACTATGGCTACACCTTC CASSQDHGDNYGYTF
TRBD1 few TRBJ2-2 TRBV14 TGTGCCAGCAGCCATCAGCCGGGACAGAGGAACACCGGGGAGCTGTTTTTT CASSHQPGQRNTGELFF
TRBD2 - TRBJ2-7 TRBV14 TGTGCCAGCAGCCAGGCGGCGGGGGGCGGTTACGAGCAGTACTTC CASSQAAGGGYEQYF
- - TRBJ1-4 TRBV29-1 TGCAGCGTTGGCGAACCGGAAGAAAAACTGTTTTTT CSVGEPEEKLFF
- few TRBJ1-1 TRBV5-1 TGCGCCAGCAGCCCGGGGAAGGACGGGAGTGGGAACACTGAAGCTTTCTTT CASSPGKDGSGNTEAFF
- - TRBJ1-2 TRBV2 TGTGCCAGCAGTGAATTCCGGGAGTCCTTCCATGGCTACACCTTC CASSEFRESFHGYTF
TRBD2 few TRBJ2-1 TRBV5-4 TGTGCCAGCAGCGCCACTAGCGGGAGTAGGAATGAGCAGTTCTTC CASSATSGSRNEQFF
TRBD1 - TRBJ1-1 TRBV18 TGTGCCAGCTCACCACAACAGGGGCAGACTGAAGCTTTCTTT CASSPQQGQTEAFF
- - TRBJ1-2 TRBV9 TGTGCCAGCAGCGCGGACGTCTACTATGGCTACACCTTC CASSADVYYGYTF
- few TRBJ2-2 TRBV5-8 TGTGCCAGCAGCTTGGAGGTGGGGACGAACACCGGGGAGCTGTTTTTT CASSLEVGTNTGELFF
- - TRBJ2-1 TRBV5-1 TGCGCCAGCACCGAGGGGAGGAACTACAATGAGCAGTTCTTC CASTEGRNYNEQFF
- - TRBJ2-3 TRBV7-9 TGTGCCAGCAGCTTAGGTAGCACAGATACGCAGTATTTT CASSLGSTDTQYF
- - TRBJ2-7 TRBV6-6 TGTGCCAGCAGTTACTCGAGGGGGAACGCCTACGAGCAGTACTTC CASSYSRGNAYEQYF
TRBD2 - TRBJ2-7 TRBV23-1 TGCGCCAGCAGTCAATCGGGACTAGCGGGGGGACCCTACGAGCAGTACTTC CASSQSGLAGGPYEQYF
TRBD1 many TRBJ2-7 TRBV9 TGTGCCAGCAGCATCGGGACAGATCACGAGCAGTACTTC CASSIGTDHEQYF
- - TRBJ1-6 TRBV7-9 TGTGCCAGCAGCCCGAACGATGGGGCCACCCTCCACTTT CASSPNDGATLHF
- - TRBJ1-4 TRBV9 TGTGCCAGCAGCGTAAGCCAGACCGGGGAAAAACTGTTTTTT CASSVSQTGEKLFF
- - TRBJ2-3 TRBV18 TGTGCCAGCTCACCACGGAGGGGGTTGGGGCCGGATACGCAGTATTTT CASSPRRGLGPDTQYF